Listed here are 23 T cell receptor beta chains from one sample, sequenced in a study of blood T cell repertoires in COVID-19. Using immunoSEQ multiplex PCR, the repertoire was profiled, and TCRdb retains in-frame clones only, with some absent. The table includes just over 650,000 clones, 85% to 90% detected once. The sequenced material came from peripheral blood. These receptors all stem from a woman between 18 and 30 years old with acute or convalescent COVID-19.

The J gene is TRBJ2-3, the V gene TRBV19, with 9 bases that match TRBD2. Per the germline V gene, CDR1 is LNHDA and CDR2 is SQIVND (reference sequence). With 4 bases clipped from V and 2 bases from J, the junction kept 13 bases outside the gene matches. The CDR3 is 18 residues long. The CDR3 protein is CASSSIVAGETDTDTQYF. CDR3 nucleotide sequence: TGTGCCAGTAGTAGTATCGTAGCGGGGGAAACTGACACAGATACGCAGTATTTT. Full variable domain (missing parts from reference TRBV19 and TRBJ2-3): DGGITQSPKYLFRKEGQNVTLSCEQNLNHDAMYWYRQDPGQGLRLIYYSQIVNDFQKGDIAEGYSVSREKKESFPLTVTSAQKNPTAFYLCASSSIVAGETDTDTQYFGPGTRLTVL.

This chain connects TRBV5-5 to TRBJ2-7, with D perhaps TRBD1 (5 bases). Per the germline V gene, CDR1 is SGHKS and CDR2 is YYEKEE (reference sequence). The CDR3 has 16 residues. V lost 0 bases and J 2 bases, leaving 15 bases between the germline ends. This chain's CDR3 is CASSLAAGQGTYEQYF. The CDR3 DNA follows: TGTGCCAGCAGCTTGGCGGCAGGGCAGGGTACCTACGAGCAGTACTTC.

This clone is a singleton in its sample. The chain employs TRBV5-4 and TRBJ1-6; D perhaps matches TRBD1 (5 bases). The length of the CDR3 is 16 residues. CDR1 SGHNT and CDR2 YYREEE come from the germline V gene (reference sequence). Trimming took 0 bases from V and 3 from J, leaving 10 bases between them. The CDR3 sequence is CASSLAEGLYNSPLHF. In DNA, the CDR3 is TGTGCCAGCAGCTTGGCGGAGGGGCTCTATAATTCACCCCTCCACTTT.

The CDR3 DNA is TGTGCCAGTAGTATAGTGTGGGGGGGAAATCAGCCCCAGCATTTT. Translated, it gives CASSIVWGGNQPQHF. The chain links TRBV19 to TRBJ1-5; tentative D call: TRBD1 (5 bases). V lost 1 base and J lost 4, with 11 bases in between. Germline-derived CDR1 and CDR2 are LNHDA and SQIVND (reference sequence). There are 15 residues in the CDR3.

The J gene is TRBJ2-5, the V gene TRBV2; 10 bases line up with TRBD2. The CDR3 sequence is 18 residues long. V gave up 6 bases and J gave up 5 bases; unmatched junction bases: 18. The germline V gene has CDR1 SNHLY and CDR2 FYNNEI. In DNA form, the CDR3 reads TGTGCCAGCAGCCCCCCCGGGTCTAGCGGGGGAGGTCGGGAGACCCAGTACTTC. Protein: CASSPPGSSGGGRETQYF.

The gene calls are TRBV10-2 and TRBJ2-7, with D possibly matching TRBD2 (6 bases). Germline V CDR1 and CDR2: WSHSY, SAAADI. V was shortened by 5 bases and J by 0 bases, with 11 bases between the two germline ends. This CDR3 has 14 residues. As DNA, the CDR3 is TGCGCCAGCAGTACGGGGACTTCCTCCTACGAGCAGTACTTC. This codes for CASSTGTSSYEQYF.

The chain couples TRBV5-6 to TRBJ2-7; 8 positions agree with TRBD1. Germline V lookup: CDR1 SGHDT, CDR2 YYEEEE. Trimming at V came to 4 bases and at J to 3 bases, leaving 12 bases not matched to a gene. The length of the CDR3 is 16 residues. The CDR3 bases are TGTGCCAGCAGCCCACGCCGGCGTGGACAGGGCTACGAGCAGTACTTC. Encoded protein: CASSPRRRGQGYEQYF.

A single count supports this clone. A read error may be the cause here, since a much bigger clone is one base away. The chain uses TRBV3-1 (or the pseudogene TRBV3-2) and TRBJ1-2; 7 positions agree with TRBD1. Trimming removed 4 bases from V and 2 bases from J; junction bases left unmatched: 1. The germline gives CDR1 LGHDT, CDR2 YNNKEL (reference sequence). This CDR3 contains 13 residues. In nucleotides, the CDR3 is TGTGCCAGCAGCCGGGACAGCAACTATGGCTACACCTTC. Its protein is CASSRDSNYGYTF.

The chain carries TRBV7-8 and TRBJ1-2; 8 nucleotides agree with TRBD1. The germline gives CDR1 SGHVS, CDR2 FQNEAQ. The CDR3 consists of 13 residues. J lost 6 bases, V lost 4 bases, and 4 bases had no gene match. The CDR3 region is CASSSRQGNGYTF. CDR3 nucleotides: TGTGCCAGCAGCTCCAGACAGGGGAATGGCTACACCTTC.

The chain employs TRBV5-5 and TRBJ2-6; D is unresolved. Trimming stripped 0 bases from V and 0 bases from J, with 7 bases between. The CDR3 consists of 16 residues. Germline CDR1 reads SGHKS; CDR2 reads YYEKEE (reference sequence). Written as DNA, the CDR3 is TGTGCCAGCAGCTTGGCGCCGGTCTCTGGGGCCAACGTCCTGACTTTC. Translated: CASSLAPVSGANVLTF.

This clone was seen a handful of times. This rearrangement joins TRBV9 to TRBJ1-6; 9 bases map to TRBD1. J gave up 5 bases and V 4 bases, and 10 bases lay outside the gene matches. The germline V gene has CDR1 SGDLS and CDR2 YYNGEE. The CDR3 runs 17 residues. CDR3 sequence reads: CASSSHRGQAHNSPLHF. The CDR3 nucleotides are TGTGCCAGCAGCTCCCACAGGGGGCAGGCGCATAATTCACCCCTCCACTTT. Full variable domain (outside the CDR3, taken from reference TRBV9 and TRBJ1-6): DSGVTQTPKHLITATGQRVTLRCSPRSGDLSVYWYQQSLDQGLQFLIQYYNGEERAKGNILERFSAQQFPDLHSELNLSSLELGDSALYFCASSSHRGQAHNSPLHFGNGTRLTVT.

The V call is TRBV30, the J call TRBJ1-5; TRBD1 agrees at 7 bases. Germline CDR1 reads GTSNPN; CDR2 reads SVGIG (reference sequence). Trimming at V came to 2 bases and at J to 4 bases, leaving 5 bases not matched to a gene. The CDR3 is made up of 14 amino acids. Written as DNA, the CDR3 is TGTGCCTGGAGTTCGTCAGGGGGTAATCAGCCCCAGCATTTT. Its protein is CAWSSSGGNQPQHF.

CDR3: CASSRTGLGNTIYF. The CDR3 region has the DNA TGTGCCAGCAGCCGGACAGGTTTGGGAAACACCATATATTTT. The genes are TRBV6-5 and TRBJ1-3, with 7 bases fitting TRBD1. V was clipped by 6 bases and J by 4 bases; unmatched bases: 6. The length of the CDR3 is 14 residues. Germline V CDR1 and CDR2: MNHEY, SVGAGI.

This chain joins TRBV19 and TRBJ1-2, with TRBD1 as a possible D gene (5 bases). Germline V gene sequence: CDR1 LNHDA, CDR2 SQIVND (reference sequence). This CDR3 has 14 amino acids. V lost 2 bases to trimming and J lost 0 bases, with 7 bases between them. The CDR3 region has the DNA TGTGCCAGTAGTATAAGACAGACTAACTATGGCTACACCTTC. This sequence encodes CASSIRQTNYGYTF.

This chain joins TRBV19 and TRBJ1-2; no clear D. The germline CDR1 and CDR2 sequences are LNHDA and SQIVND (reference sequence). V lost 5 bases, J lost 6 bases, and 16 bases lay in between. CDR3 size: 14 residues. In DNA, the CDR3 is TGTGCCAGTAGTGAGGAGGGTCCTGATAATGGCTACACCTTC. Its protein is CASSEEGPDNGYTF.

The sample holds one count of this clone. This chain links TRBV5-4 with TRBJ1-2; D ambiguous. CDR1 and CDR2 (germline): SGHNT, YYREEE (reference sequence). The CDR3 sequence is 14 residues long. The V and J ends lost 0 bases and 4 bases respectively, with 10 bases between them. The CDR3 nucleotides are TGTGCCAGCAGCTTGGAGGCGGGGATCTATGGCTACACCTTC. Its protein product is CASSLEAGIYGYTF.

V and J are TRBV27 and TRBJ1-3; D is ambiguous. This CDR3 region has 14 residues. V lost 9 bases and J 0 bases, leaving 12 bases between the germline ends. Germline assignment: CDR1 MNHEY and CDR2 SMNVEV (reference sequence). This CDR3 is CASNDKDSGNTIYF. Here the CDR3 DNA reads TGTGCCAGTAATGACAAGGACTCTGGAAACACCATATATTTT.

The chain uses TRBV11-3 and TRBJ2-2; D might be TRBD1 (6 bases). Trimming took off 4 bases at V and 3 bases at J, with 18 bases between the two ends. The CDR3 is 17 amino acids. Germline V gene data show CDR1 as SGHNT and CDR2 as YENEEA. The CDR3 region is CASSWDTNHPDTGELFF. The CDR3 DNA follows: TGTGCCAGCAGCTGGGACACCAATCATCCCGACACCGGGGAGCTGTTTTTT.

This clone was detected a few times. The rearrangement links TRBV6-4 to TRBJ2-3; 7 positions agree with TRBD1. The CDR3 runs to 16 residues. The germline V gene has CDR1 MRHNA and CDR2 SNTAGT. Trimming took 2 bases from V and 0 from J; bases not matched to a gene: 5. CDR3 protein: CASSDHHRGSTDTQYF. DNA for the CDR3: TGTGCCAGCAGTGACCATCACAGGGGTAGCACAGATACGCAGTATTTT.

The chain has TRBV4-3 and TRBJ2-1, with D perhaps TRBD2 (6 bases). Trimming shortened V by 1 base and J by 6 bases, and 16 bases separated the two germline ends. CDR3 size: 16 residues. Germline V gene lookup returns CDR1 LGHNA and CDR2 YSLEER. DNA for the CDR3: TGCGCCAGCAGCCAAGCTACTAGCAGTTTACCCAATGAGCAGTTCTTC. Translated, it gives CASSQATSSLPNEQFF.

This clone was observed a single time. The V and J genes are TRBV6-1 and TRBJ1-3; TRBD1 is a possible D gene (5 bases). V was shortened by 2 bases and J by 0 bases, with 8 bases between the two germline ends. The germline V gene encodes CDR1 MNHNS and CDR2 SASEGT. This CDR3 has 15 residues. Written as DNA, the CDR3 is TGTGCCAGCAGTGAAACAGGCACCTCTGGAAACACCATATATTTT. Translated, it gives CASSETGTSGNTIYF.

The J gene is TRBJ2-7, the V gene TRBV4-1, with a weak D call TRBD2 (5 bases). V was clipped by 1 base and J by 9 bases, with 13 bases between them. CDR1 MGHRA and CDR2 YSYEKL come from the germline V gene. There are 13 residues in the CDR3. In DNA, the CDR3 is TGCGCCAGCAGCCAAGTCGGGATCCGGGGGCAGTACTTC. This sequence encodes CASSQVGIRGQYF.

The sample holds a few counts of this clone. The chain recombines TRBV9 with TRBJ2-7; the D gene is possibly TRBD1 (6 bases). The CDR3 consists of 15 residues. The germline V and J ends were trimmed by 0 bases and 7 bases, with 17 bases remaining between them. Germline V gene sequence: CDR1 SGDLS, CDR2 YYNGEE. The CDR3 reads CASSVGGQSTREQYF. The CDR3 nucleotides are TGTGCCAGCAGCGTAGGGGGACAAAGTACGAGGGAGCAGTACTTC.